The TCR beta chain under discussion was sequenced for a study of blood T cell repertoires in COVID-19 (dated by TCRdb to the early 2020s). About the full investigation: Collaborator samples came from the United States, Italy and Spain and covered acute and convalescent phases of COVID-19. The material from the prospective study consisted of cDNA or gDNA derived from T cells, B-cell-depleted T cells, or PBMCs. Subjects who had been exposed to COVID-19, were actively infected with it, or had recovered from it provided the deeply sampled blood TCRbeta repertoires that made up the dataset. The repertoires were made available in a free public database intended to serve as a resource for research on the immune response to SARS-CoV-2. The samples were drawn from two sources: the first 160 participants of the ongoing ImmuneRACE study, and some 1,300 subjects contributed by 6 global collaborators. A de-identified subject ID, COVID-19 status, age in years and sex were almost always included in the sample metadata. Where available, HLA class I and class II types were obtained from metadata supplied by the sample provider rather than from assay-based typing.

The immunoSEQ Assay, a bias-controlled multiplex PCR, was used to amplify TCRbeta CDR3 regions from genomic DNA. The original pipeline was this. The number of nucleated cells in each sample was estimated by amplification of reference gene primers within the assay. Sequence reads were collapsed and filtered to measure the absolute abundance of every unique TCRbeta CDR3 rearrangement. For each sample, productive Simpson clonality was calculated by taking the square root of Simpson's diversity index across productive rearrangements. TCRdb took over this immuneACCESS table, retaining in-frame rearrangements with V and J assigned. Such tables are incomplete; in checked studies, under half of the missing clones stem from an unresolved V gene, and the remainder is unexplained. That table is the source of V, J and clone size, and D and trimming were worked out from the DNA. The sample profile shows about 200,000 clones; around nine tenths of them were found once. Of the sample, 15% to 20% falls within the top ten clones.

One collaborating source in Seattle enrolled patients during active infection and followed them longitudinally through the course of disease. Each collaborating institution followed its own protocols to collect whole blood in K2EDTA tubes. For TCRbeta analysis, collaborators shipped samples in one of three forms: frozen whole blood, isolated PBMCs, or DNA extracted from either of those sample types. CDR1 and CDR2 are read off the germline V gene as SGHRS and YFSETQ. The CDR3 covers 15 residues, taking in both the cysteine and the phenylalanine. CDR3 DNA is the only sequence kept; it has 45 bases, read in frame from the first base. Trimmed from V: 1 base; trimmed from J: 3 bases; junction bases lacking a gene match: 5. What the research found in general, with its limitations: How much clinical and demographic metadata was included differed by source and by participant, and the metadata was provided uncurated.

About this clone itself: It lacks a known antigen. No base-level quality is on record; no much larger clone is a single base apart.

The sequence derives from a man aged 50 or older with COVID-19, enrolled during active disease. Sequenced material: peripheral blood. The chain is made from TRBV5-1 and TRBJ2-7, with 9 middle bases fitting TRBD1. In nucleotide form, the sequence is TGCGCCAGCAGCTTGACCGGGACAGGGTTCTACGAGCAGTACTTC. This yields the protein CASSLTGTGFYEQYF.